The next 6 T cell receptor beta chains were all read from a single sample in a study of cytomegalovirus exposure and HLA in healthy donors. Sequencing used immunoSEQ multiplex PCR; TCRdb keeps in-frame clones, though not all of them. The repertoire includes about 400,000 clones, around 86% of them detected once, and roughly 0.83% sits in the top ten. Sequenced material: PBMCs. The source of these receptors is a woman aged 18-29 years in good health and CMV-seronegative.

The chain employs TRBV30 and TRBJ2-7; D is perhaps TRBD2 (6 bases). Germline V gives CDR1 GTSNPN, CDR2 SVGIG (reference sequence). This CDR3 comprises 12 residues. The germline V and J ends were trimmed by 8 bases and 1 base, with 12 bases remaining between them. This CDR3 is CALGLDSYEQYF. Here the CDR3 DNA reads TGTGCCCTGGGACTCGATTCCTACGAGCAGTACTTC.

This chain uses TRBV9 with TRBJ1-3; D is uncertain. Germline lookup yields CDR1 SGDLS and CDR2 YYNGEE. V gave up 0 bases and J gave up 0 bases, with 7 bases separating them. The CDR3 has 15 residues. The CDR3 DNA follows: TGTGCCAGCAGCGTAGAACACCGCTCTGGAAACACCATATATTTT. It encodes CASSVEHRSGNTIYF.

This clone has just a few counts. This rearrangement joins TRBV5-6 to TRBJ2-7; 8 bases map to TRBD2. V lost 4 bases and J lost 2; bases outside the gene matches: 5. The CDR3 sequence is 14 residues long. In germline, CDR1 is SGHDT, CDR2 YYEEEE. The CDR3 loop reads CASSPGLGPYEQYF. The DNA of the CDR3 is TGTGCCAGCAGCCCGGGACTAGGCCCCTACGAGCAGTACTTC.

The V call is TRBV5-1, the J call TRBJ1-2; the D is unclear. Germline CDR1 reads SGHRS; CDR2 reads YFSETQ. V gave up 1 base and J gave up 2 bases, with 9 bases separating them. The CDR3 has 14 amino acids. DNA of the CDR3: TGCGCCAGCAGCTTGACCGGGAGCAACTATGGCTACACCTTC. This gives the protein CASSLTGSNYGYTF.

V is TRBV7-2 and J is TRBJ2-3, with TRBD2 matching over 7 bases. Germline V gives CDR1 SGHTA, CDR2 FQGNSA. The CDR3 totals 17 residues. With V trimmed by 7 bases and J by 3 bases, 16 bases remained unmatched. The CDR3: CASTNTLIAGQTDTQYF. CDR3 DNA sequence: TGTGCCAGCACCAACACCCTAATAGCGGGTCAGACAGATACGCAGTATTTT.

The chain links TRBV6-1 to TRBJ2-1; the match to TRBD2 covers 14 bases. This CDR3 contains 14 residues. Germline assignment: CDR1 MNHNS and CDR2 SASEGT. The V segment lost 6 bases and the J segment 10 bases; nucleotides outside the gene matches: 5. The CDR3 region is CASRGTSGGWEQFF. The DNA of the CDR3 is TGTGCCAGCAGAGGGACTAGCGGGGGCTGGGAGCAGTTCTTC.